This TCR beta chain was sequenced during a study of shared clonotypes between healthy human individuals. Study background: CD4 naive cells filled three plates per donor, CD4 memory three, CD8 naive two and CD8 memory one.

Germline loops: CDR1 SEHNR, CDR2 FQNEAQ (reference sequence). The CDR3 is made up of 15 amino acids. The ends were cut back, 4 bases at V and 0 bases at J, with 10 bases in the middle. Deep-level running was used for the assay. Some clones are missing from TCRdb's copy, which holds only in-frame ones; the method was immunoSEQ multiplex PCR. The sample lists some 680,000 clones, 55% to 85% occurring once. Material: memory CD4+ T cells sorted from blood. Described subset: CD45RA-negative fraction. This receptor was identified in a woman aged 25 to 39 in good health. The chain uses TRBV7-9 and TRBJ1-5; no definite D call. The CDR3 bases are TGTGCCAGCAGCTCCTCCTACTTTAGCAATCAGCCCCAGCATTTT. Protein sequence: CASSSSYFSNQPQHF. The full variable domain, completed using reference TRBV7-9 and TRBJ1-5, is DTGVSQNPRHKITKRGQNVTFRCDPISEHNRLYWYRQTLGQGPEFLTYFQNEAQLEKSRLLSDRFSAERPKGSFSTLEIQRTEQGDSAMYLCASSSSYFSNQPQHFGDGTRLSIL.